This entry is about one T cell receptor (beta chain). This sample is drawn from a study of blood T cell repertoires in COVID-19. Study overall: T cells, B-cell-depleted T cells, or PBMCs supplied cDNA or gDNA.

Methods used by the authors: Reference gene primer amplification gave estimated nucleated cell counts. Sequencing used immunoSEQ multiplex PCR; TCRdb keeps in-frame clones, though not all of them. V and J calls and clone size are those listed in that table; D and trimming were worked out from the DNA. Altogether some 400,000 clones are present, 80% to 90% being singletons, with the ten largest covering more than 0.95%. Participants, roughly 18 to 89 years old, spanned 25 or so US areas. For recovered donors of Cohort 3, there were two negative PCRs, clearance, or symptom resolution. From germline, CDR1 is PRHDT and CDR2 FYEKMQ (reference sequence). CDR3 length: 14 amino acids. The V and J ends lost 1 base and 1 base respectively, with 8 bases between them.

The V gene is TRBV13, the J gene TRBJ2-7, with a weak D call TRBD2 (5 bases). This receptor was taken from a man aged 25 to 45 who had recovered from COVID-19. The sequenced sample was PBMCs or T cells enriched from blood (not recorded which). As DNA, the CDR3 is TGTGCCAGCAGCTTAGCGGCGGGTTCCTACGAGCAGTACTTC. Translated, it gives CASSLAAGSYEQYF.